A selection of T cell receptor beta chains follows, all from one sample in a study of T-cell reconstitution after alpha-beta-depleted transplantation in children. TCRdb fed the PCR reads into MiXCR, producing one record per CDR3 protein. This table holds approximately 240,000 distinct CDR3 sequences, 9.7% found once. Here the sequenced sample was PBMCs from the stem cell graft donor, taken from the stem cell graft. These receptors originate from a human donor who donated a stem cell graft to a child with SCID. Each CDR3 is given without its conserved first and last residue. Only some rows state a clone size, as once, few, many or a class for expanded clones.

TRBV12-3/TRBV12-4,TRBJ1-2,many,ASSFQGPGGGYT
TRBV20-1,TRBJ1-2,many,SAPPRVGYGYT
TRBV20-1,TRBJ1-1,many,SASHAEAF
TRBV6-5,TRBJ1-2,many,ASRARYGYT
TRBV11-1,TRBJ2-2,few,ASSSEVADTGELF
TRBV29-1,TRBJ2-3,-,SVLAGQDTQY
TRBV18,TRBJ1-3,many,ASSSQGANSGNTIY
TRBV5-1,TRBJ1-1,many,ASSWGRGGVNTEAF
TRBV12-3/TRBV12-4,TRBJ2-1,many,ASTLGTSGVEQF
TRBV12-3/TRBV12-4,TRBJ1-5,many,ASSLEGDNQPQH
TRBV12-3/TRBV12-4,TRBJ1-4,many,ASSPEVGRPT
TRBV5-1,TRBJ2-3,many,ASLPASGGATDTQY
TRBV5-1,TRBJ2-7,many,ASSFRSTGESYEQY
TRBV29-1,TRBJ2-5,many,SVRVNPGKETQY
TRBV5-1,TRBJ1-2,few,ASSLNSPHRTTYGYT
TRBV2,TRBJ2-2,many,ASRGQGRTGELF
TRBV5-1,TRBJ2-7,many,ASSLVDRAYEQY
TRBV7-9,TRBJ1-1,many,ASSLGEGAVTEAF
TRBV7-9,TRBJ2-1,few,ASTQEGGLPIDEQF